This TCR beta chain was recorded in a study of T cell repertoires in cytomegalovirus infection. Study-level background: CMV infection and matching HLA type were both indicated by public TCR beta signatures.

Via MiXCR, TCRdb re-called the reads, giving one row per CDR3 protein. This sample has approximately 600,000 distinct CDR3 sequences; around 40% occur once, and the top ten carry 48%. This clonotype was observed a handful of times. The antigen remains undetermined. The germline gives CDR1 SEHNR, CDR2 FQNEAQ (reference sequence). CDR3 length: 14 amino acids. V dropped 2 bases and J dropped 11 bases, with 13 bases sitting between them. The chain is built from TRBV7-9 and TRBJ1-6; D is perhaps TRBD1 (5 bases). This receptor was identified in a human donor in good health (CMV status not recorded). Some clones in this sample may be carry-over from other donors' samples. Sequencing used cultured PBMCs, obtained from culture after CMV antigen stimulation. CDR3 sequence (DNA): TGTGCCAGCAGCTTACCGGAGGGACCGGCACCCCTCCACTTT. It specifies CASSLPEGPAPLHF.